This TCR beta chain was captured in a study of cytomegalovirus exposure and HLA in healthy donors. The germline V and J ends were trimmed by 0 bases and 1 base, with 7 bases remaining between them. CDR3 length: 14 amino acids. Germline V gives CDR1 SGHRS, CDR2 YFSETQ. Study-wide points: Most CMV-associated TCR beta chains were later found to appear HLA-restricted. Across all donors, roughly uniform sequencing depth was an assumption of the presence/absence analyses. It was reportedly the case that the classifier diagnosed cytomegalovirus status with high specificity and sensitivity. Cytomegalovirus-associated status was assigned to approximately 160 TCR beta chains.

Worth noting for this clone: Its antigen remains unknown.

The study ran its PCR with 60 Vbeta and 13 Jbeta primers. Generated by immunoSEQ multiplex PCR, the TCRdb table keeps only in-frame clones and is missing some. This sample has around 170,000 clones, with around 86% found just once. This TCR derives from a woman aged 18-35 years in good health and CMV-seronegative. Sequencing was done on a sample of PBMCs. The J gene is TRBJ1-1, the V gene TRBV5-1; D unresolved. This CDR3 reads CASSLAAGNTEAFF. The CDR3 region has the DNA TGCGCCAGCAGCTTGGCCGCAGGGAACACTGAAGCTTTCTTT.